This note documents a single T cell receptor beta chain sequence. The antigen is not known. Profiled with immunoSEQ multiplex PCR; TCRdb holds only in-frame clones, not every one. The sample has around 690,000 clones, less than 95% seen once. This entry is derived from a study of shared clonotypes between healthy human individuals. Findings and limits, study-wide: Estimated richness was generally greater in naive than memory subsets. Naive CD4 clonotypes overlapped across a few donors at roughly 5.1%.

V was shortened by 2 bases and J by 1 base, with 6 bases between the two germline ends. CDR1 is SGHRS, CDR2 YFSETQ, per germline. The CDR3 spans 14 residues. The chain couples TRBV5-1 to TRBJ2-2; no definite D call. The TCR sequence derives from a man between 18 and 35 years old in good health. Some clones in this sample may be carry-over from other donors' samples. The sample comprised memory CD8+ T cells from PBMCs. Subset of the sample: CD45RO+ cells pooled with CCR7-negative TemRA cells. The chain's CDR3 is CASSFWGNTGELFF. The DNA for the CDR3 is TGCGCCAGCAGCTTCTGGGGGAACACCGGGGAGCTGTTTTTT. Filled out from reference TRBV5-1 and TRBJ2-2, the complete variable domain reads KAGVTQTPRYLIKTRGQQVTLSCSPISGHRSVSWYQQTPGQGLQFLFEYFSETQRNKGNFPGRFSGRQFSNSRSEMNVSTLELGDSALYLCASSFWGNTGELFFGEGSRLTVL.